This T cell receptor (beta chain) was obtained from a study of T cell responses to AZD1222 COVID-19 vaccine. Study in general: Second-dose timings of about 4 or about 12 weeks were pooled.

Whole-study results and caveats: Spike-specific TCR breadth and depth both grew after two AZD1222 doses.

To note about this clone: Antigen specificity is unknown.

V lost 6 bases, J lost 5 bases, and 13 bases stayed unmatched. This CDR3 has 17 residues. Germline V gives CDR1 LGHNA, CDR2 YNFKEQ. Generated by immunoSEQ multiplex PCR, the TCRdb table keeps only in-frame clones and is missing some. Here the sample spans some 130,000 clones, roughly 85% being singletons. Specimen: peripheral blood, collected on day 0 of AZD1222 vaccination. The TCR comes from an adult in good health. The rearrangement joins TRBV4-2 to TRBJ2-3; 11 bases align to TRBD2. The CDR3 sequence: CASSSDPSGGRLDTQYF. For the CDR3, the DNA is TGTGCCAGCAGTTCCGATCCTAGCGGGGGGAGGTTAGATACGCAGTATTTT.